What follows are 32 T cell receptor beta chains derived from one specimen sequenced in a study of Graves' ophthalmopathy and Graves' hyperthyroidism. Transcripts of RNA were the source for amplifying TCR beta CDR3 regions. Second-round multiplex PCR came after a first-round RT-PCR that employed HTBI primers. Via MiXCR, TCRdb re-called the multiplex PCR reads, giving one row per CDR3 protein. The sample records approximately 1.2 million distinct CDR3 sequences, about 36% being singletons. Sequencing input: peripheral blood or thyroid tissue (not recorded which). These receptors all come from an adult man with Graves' hyperthyroidism.

This clonotype has at least ten counts. The V gene is TRBV7-9, the J gene TRBJ1-2; 7 positions agree with TRBD1. Germline V gives CDR1 SEHNR, CDR2 FQNEAQ (reference sequence). The J segment lost 4 bases and the V segment lost 2 bases, leaving 7 bases of the junction unmatched. The CDR3 loop spans 15 amino acids. CDR3 sequence (DNA): TGTGCCAGCAGCTTAACGGGACAGCAACTCTATGGCTACACCTTC. Translated, it gives CASSLTGQQLYGYTF.

The chain couples TRBV7-2 to TRBJ2-7; no definite D call. CDR1 is SGHTA, CDR2 FQGNSA, per germline. The length of the CDR3 is 13 residues. V shed 4 bases and J shed 6 bases, with 13 bases lying between them. CDR3 sequence: CASSSPDFGEQYF. CDR3 nucleotides: TGTGCCAGCAGCTCTCCCGATTTCGGCGAGCAGTACTTC.

The sample holds many counts of this clonotype. The chain joins TRBV20-1 to TRBJ1-1, with D possibly being TRBD1 (5 bases). The CDR3 is 14 amino acids. V was shortened by 3 bases and J by 2 bases, with 13 bases between the two germline ends. Looked up from germline, CDR1 is DFQATT and CDR2 is SNEGSKA (reference sequence). CDR3 bases: TGCAGTGCTAGTCAGGGAGTCCGTAACACTGAAGCTTTCTTT. Encoded protein: CSASQGVRNTEAFF.

This clonotype was detected many times. The chain joins TRBV19 to TRBJ1-2; weak D call: TRBD1 (6 bases). The ends were cut back, 7 bases at V and 6 bases at J, with 12 bases in the middle. CDR1 LNHDA and CDR2 SQIVND come from the germline V gene (reference sequence). The CDR3 has 12 residues. CDR3 DNA sequence: TGTGCCAGTACGTCAGGGGCAGATGGCTACACCTTC. Encoded protein: CASTSGADGYTF.

This clonotype has ten or more counts. The gene calls are TRBV7-3 and TRBJ1-5; 7 nucleotides match TRBD1. Germline CDR1 SGHTA, CDR2 FQGTGA. This CDR3 comprises 16 residues. The junction had 8 bases not matched to a gene; V was cut back by 5 bases and J by 1 base. CDR3 nucleotides: TGTGCCAGCAGCCCCTACAGGGGTGGGAGCAATCAGCCCCAGCATTTT. Translating it yields CASSPYRGGSNQPQHF.

This rearrangement joins TRBV12-3 or TRBV12-4 to TRBJ1-2; D perhaps matches TRBD1 (6 bases). V lost 7 bases to trimming and J lost 4 bases, with 19 bases between them. The CDR3 has 15 amino acids. The CDR3 here is CASTDKDSRTYGYTF. CDR3 nucleotide sequence: TGTGCCAGCACCGATAAGGACAGCAGAACCTATGGCTACACCTTC.

This clonotype was detected a few times. V usage is TRBV7-2 and J usage is TRBJ2-7, with D maybe TRBD1 (6 bases). CDR1 SGHTA and CDR2 FQGNSA come from the germline V gene. Trimming removed 3 bases at V and 4 bases at J, with 19 bases between. CDR3 size: 16 residues. CDR3 loop: CASSLAVGTPWYEQYF. In DNA, the CDR3 is TGTGCCAGCAGCTTGGCCGTAGGGACACCCTGGTACGAGCAGTACTTC.

This clonotype was picked up many times. The chain carries TRBV29-1 and TRBJ2-5; D is possibly TRBD2 (5 bases). Germline V gives CDR1 SQVTM, CDR2 ANQGSEA. V shed 6 bases and J shed 5 bases, with 10 bases lying between them. This CDR3 spans 11 amino acids. The CDR3 loop is CSVSDWETQYF. The DNA for the CDR3 is TGCAGCGTCTCGGACTGGGAGACCCAGTACTTC.

This clonotype was counted many times. This chain uses TRBV5-8 with TRBJ2-5; D remains unclear. There are 13 residues in the CDR3. The V gene lost 0 bases and the J gene lost 4 bases, with 7 bases spanning the gap. Looked up from germline, CDR1 is SGHTS and CDR2 is YDEGEE. The CDR3 reads CASSLDVRETQYF. Here the CDR3 DNA reads TGTGCCAGCAGCTTGGATGTCCGAGAGACCCAGTACTTC.

The table lists this clonotype with a count of one. The rearrangement joins TRBV10-3 to TRBJ1-1; a possible D gene is TRBD1 (6 bases). There are 16 residues in the CDR3. Trimming pared 6 bases from V and 3 bases from J, leaving 20 bases between. The germline gives CDR1 ENHRY, CDR2 SYGVKD. The CDR3 protein is CAIRGTPGAGDTEAFF. CDR3 in DNA: TGTGCCATCAGGGGGACTCCGGGGGCTGGGGACACTGAAGCTTTCTTT.

Details on this clonotype: A much larger clone differs by one base, so this may be a read error. The chain combines TRBV10-2 with TRBJ1-1, with TRBD1 matching over 8 bases. The J segment lost 0 bases and the V segment lost 8 bases, leaving 11 bases of the junction unmatched. The V gene's germline CDR1 is WSHSY and CDR2 SAAADI. The CDR3 has 16 residues. CDR3 amino acids: CASHRQGMGLNTEAFF. DNA for the CDR3: TGCGCCAGCCATAGACAGGGGATGGGTTTGAACACTGAAGCTTTCTTT.

The table lists this clonotype with a few counts. The J gene is TRBJ1-1, the V gene TRBV6-5, with D perhaps matching TRBD1 (5 bases). This CDR3 region has 15 residues. The V and J ends lost 0 bases and 4 bases respectively, with 12 bases between them. Germline values: CDR1 MNHEY, CDR2 SVGAGI. The CDR3 DNA is TGTGCCAGCAGTTACTCTCGGGGGGGGAGCACTGAAGCTTTCTTT. Translating it yields CASSYSRGGSTEAFF.

About this clonotype: Here the CDR3 omits its conserved ending phenylalanine or tryptophan, so a read error is the likely source. V usage is TRBV5-6 and J usage is TRBJ2-5; D call uncertain. CDR1 is SGHDT, CDR2 YYEEEE, per germline. Trimming cost V 3 bases and J 4 bases, with 7 bases left between them. The CDR3 totals 12 residues. DNA for the CDR3: TGTGCCAGCAGCTCGACCGGAGAGACCCAGTACCTC. Translated: CASSSTGETQYL.

This clonotype has ten or more counts. The J gene is TRBJ2-1, the V gene TRBV7-3; D gene ambiguous. The germline V gene has CDR1 SGHTA and CDR2 FQGTGA. The CDR3 spans 14 residues. V lost 2 bases, J lost 7 bases, and 12 bases lay in between. The CDR3 nucleotides are TGTGCCAGCAGCTTAGAGTTCAGTAGTAATGAGCAGTTCTTC. Its protein is CASSLEFSSNEQFF.

Worth noting for this clonotype: The junction does not match germline at one end; this may be a read error. The chain combines TRBV20-1 with TRBJ1-1; no clear D gene. The CDR3 contains 15 residues. Germline CDR1 and CDR2: DFQATT and SNEGSKA (reference sequence). CDR3 in amino acids: CSAGDLGGISTEAFF. The CDR3 DNA reads TGCAGTGCTGGAGATCTGGGCGGTATTAGCACTGAAGCTTTCTTT.

The chain uses TRBV20-1 and TRBJ2-7; D may be TRBD2 (5 bases). Germline CDR1 is DFQATT and CDR2 is SNEGSKA (reference sequence). The CDR3 is 15 residues long. Trimming removed 4 bases at V and 3 bases at J, with 19 bases between. Here the CDR3 reads CSAKRSSDSGYEQYF. The CDR3 DNA reads as TGCAGTGCTAAACGCAGTAGCGATTCCGGCTACGAGCAGTACTTC.

This clonotype was detected ten times or more. The genes are TRBV20-1 and TRBJ1-3; D gene uncertain. The germline V gene has CDR1 DFQATT and CDR2 SNEGSKA (reference sequence). There are 11 residues in the CDR3. V gave up 5 bases and J gave up 4 bases, with 6 bases separating them. The CDR3 spells CSAAQGNTIYF. The CDR3 coding sequence is TGCAGTGCTGCCCAAGGAAACACCATATATTTT.

This clonotype was seen at least ten times. The chain links TRBV7-9 to TRBJ2-7, with D possibly matching TRBD2 (6 bases). V shed 5 bases and J shed 3 bases, with 11 bases lying between them. Germline V CDR1 and CDR2: SEHNR, FQNEAQ (reference sequence). The CDR3 is made up of 13 amino acids. The CDR3 is CASSLTGGYEQYF. In DNA form, the CDR3 reads TGTGCCAGCAGCCTGACCGGGGGCTACGAGCAGTACTTC.

The sample holds many counts of this clonotype. This chain joins TRBV20-1 and TRBJ1-1, with 9 bases matching TRBD1. The ends lost 2 bases at V and 3 bases at J; junction bases unmatched: 1. The CDR3 is 13 amino acids. Germline V gives CDR1 DFQATT, CDR2 SNEGSKA (reference sequence). The CDR3 DNA follows: TGCAGTGCTAGATGGGACAGGGACACTGAAGCTTTCTTT. It specifies CSARWDRDTEAFF.

This rearrangement joins TRBV24-1 to TRBJ2-3; 7 bases match TRBD2. The ends lost 5 bases at V and 2 bases at J; junction bases unmatched: 15. Germline CDR1 reads KGHDR; CDR2 reads SFDVKD. CDR3 length: 18 residues. The CDR3 here is CATSGPGGASGFTDTQYF. The CDR3 DNA reads as TGTGCCACCAGTGGCCCGGGTGGGGCTAGCGGTTTCACAGATACGCAGTATTTT.

This clonotype was counted many times. The chain joins TRBV11-2 to TRBJ2-5; 7 nucleotides line up with TRBD2. The CDR3 has 15 residues. Trimming cost V 11 bases and J 4 bases; bases outside gene matches: 16. Germline V CDR1 and CDR2: SGHAT, FQNNGV. The CDR3 DNA reads TGTGCCTCCAGCTTAGTGGGAGGGGAGGCAGAGACCCAGTACTTC. Its protein product is CASSLVGGEAETQYF.

Comment on this clonotype: Its ends do not fully match the called genes, so a read error is possible. The V and J genes are TRBV24-1 and TRBJ2-3; D not resolved. In germline, CDR1 is KGHDR, CDR2 SFDVKD. CDR3 length: 13 residues. The CDR3 region has the DNA TGTGCCGCCAGTGCAGAGTCCACAGATACGCAGTATTTT. Amino acid sequence: CAASAESTDTQYF.

This clonotype was counted between two and nine times. The chain links TRBV20-1 to TRBJ1-5; D is perhaps TRBD1 (5 bases). Per the germline V gene, CDR1 is DFQATT and CDR2 is SNEGSKA (reference sequence). V lost 0 bases, J lost 5 bases, and 11 bases lay in between. The CDR3 sequence is 14 residues long. CDR3 sequence: CSARDRRGHQPQHF. Written as DNA, the CDR3 is TGCAGTGCTAGAGATCGAAGGGGTCATCAGCCCCAGCATTTT.

This sequence joins TRBV29-1 and TRBJ2-5, with 7 bases lining up with TRBD2. The trim removed 3 bases at V and 4 bases at J, leaving 8 bases unmatched. Germline CDR1 is SQVTM and CDR2 is ANQGSEA. The CDR3 is made up of 14 amino acids. In nucleotides, the CDR3 is TGCAGCGTTGACTCAGCGGGGTCCGGAGAGACCCAGTACTTC. It yields the protein CSVDSAGSGETQYF.

To note about this clonotype: This sequence may be a read error, since a much larger clone differs from it by one base. V is TRBV10-3 and J is TRBJ1-5, with 7 positions matching TRBD1. V shed 5 bases and J 5 bases; nucleotides not matched to a gene: 6. Looked up from germline, CDR1 is ENHRY and CDR2 is SYGVKD. The CDR3 is 14 residues long. CDR3: CAISYTGTDQPQHF. CDR3 sequence (DNA): TGTGCCATCAGTTACACCGGGACAGATCAGCCCCAGCATTTT.

This clonotype was picked up many times. The chain joins TRBV7-2 to TRBJ1-4, with D unclear. The V gene lost 4 bases and the J gene lost 8 bases, with 8 bases spanning the gap. This CDR3 is 12 amino acids long. Looked up from germline, CDR1 is SGHTA and CDR2 is FQGNSA. In nucleotides, the CDR3 is TGTGCCAGCAGCTCCACCCGGGAAAAACTGTTTTTT. As protein: CASSSTREKLFF.

This rearrangement joins TRBV6-6 to TRBJ2-5, with D perhaps TRBD1 or TRBD2 (5 bases each). V was trimmed by 3 bases and J by 1 base, leaving 9 bases between them. Germline-derived CDR1 and CDR2 are MNHNY and SVGAGI (reference sequence). The CDR3 is 14 amino acids. CDR3 in DNA: TGTGCCAGCAGTTATCGGGGCAGCCAAGAGACCCAGTACTTC. Its protein is CASSYRGSQETQYF.

On this clonotype itself: This may stem from a read error, because a much larger clone lies one nucleotide away. The chain combines TRBV2 with TRBJ2-5; 9 nucleotides line up with TRBD1. The CDR3 consists of 15 residues. V shed 6 bases, J shed 7 bases, and the junction held 12 bases outside the gene matches. Per the germline V gene, CDR1 is SNHLY and CDR2 is FYNNEI. In DNA, the CDR3 is TGTGCCAGCAGGCAGACAGGGGGGAGTGCAGGGACCCAGTACTTC. Its translation: CASRQTGGSAGTQYF.

Many counts were recorded for this clonotype. This chain links TRBV7-8 with TRBJ2-7; 8 nucleotides line up with TRBD2. The V and J ends lost 4 bases and 6 bases, in that order; junction bases with no gene match: 8. This CDR3 is built from 14 residues. CDR1 SGHVS and CDR2 FQNEAQ come from the germline V gene. CDR3 coding DNA: TGTGCCAGCAGCTACGGGACTAGATCCCCCGAGCAGTACTTC. It specifies CASSYGTRSPEQYF.

Turning to this clonotype: An end of the junction does not agree with germline; a read error may underlie this. The gene calls are TRBV10-3 and TRBJ1-5; 7 positions match TRBD1. The CDR3 sequence is 16 residues long. Germline CDR1 reads ENHRY; CDR2 reads SYGVKD. The CDR3 coding sequence is TGTGCCAGCAGTGCAGCCGGGACAGAAAGCAATCAGCCCCAGCATTTT. Translating gives CASSAAGTESNQPQHF.

Ten or more counts support this clonotype. The V call is TRBV15, the J call TRBJ2-7; D is undetermined. Germline CDR1 LNHNV, CDR2 YYDKDF (reference sequence). V was pared by 6 bases and J by 7 bases, with 13 bases between. This CDR3 is 12 amino acids long. The chain's CDR3 is CATSQVRGEQYF. Written as DNA, the CDR3 is TGTGCCACCAGTCAGGTTCGAGGAGAGCAGTACTTC.

This clonotype was seen ten or more times. This chain connects TRBV7-9 to TRBJ2-5; D gene ambiguous. Germline V gene sequence: CDR1 SEHNR, CDR2 FQNEAQ (reference sequence). The V end was cut by 5 bases, the J end by 5 bases, with 21 bases between. The CDR3 is made up of 16 amino acids. CDR3 residues: CASSPRGVGFVETQYF. Written as DNA, the CDR3 is TGTGCCAGCAGCCCGAGAGGTGTGGGCTTTGTGGAGACCCAGTACTTC.